The T cell receptor beta chain under discussion was sequenced for a study of blood T cell repertoires in COVID-19 (dated by TCRdb to 2019 to 2021). Regarding the study in general: Collaborator samples came from the United States, Italy and Spain and covered acute and convalescent phases of COVID-19. The material from the prospective study consisted of cDNA or gDNA derived from T cells, B-cell-depleted T cells, or PBMCs. Subjects who had been exposed to COVID-19, were actively infected with it, or had recovered from it provided the deeply sampled blood TCRbeta repertoires that made up the dataset. A freely available public database, intended as a resource for researchers studying the immune response to SARS-CoV-2, is where the repertoires were released. Samples came from the ongoing ImmuneRACE study (first 160 participants) plus 1,254 subjects from 6 global collaborators. Nearly every sample came with metadata listing a de-identified subject ID, COVID-19 status, age in years and sex. HLA class I and class II types, where available, came from metadata supplied by the sample provider rather than from assay-based typing. Findings and caveats that apply to the study as a whole: How much clinical and demographic metadata was included differed by source and by participant, and the metadata was provided uncurated.

The CDR3 measures 18 amino acids from cysteine to phenylalanine. Solely the CDR3 DNA is kept, with 54 bases framed from the first base. Germline trimming: 2 bases from V, 8 bases from J; junction bases outside gene matches: 9. The germline V gene gives CDR1 as KGHSH and CDR2 as LQKENI. In Seattle, one collaborating source enrolled patients while the infection was active and tracked those patients longitudinally over the course of disease. The collaborating institutions used their own protocols to collect whole blood in K2EDTA tubes. For TCRbeta analysis, collaborators shipped samples as frozen whole blood, isolated PBMCs, or DNA extracted from either of those sample types. In regard to this clone: The target of this receptor is not known. No much larger clone exists at a distance of one base, and base qualities are not known.

TCRbeta CDR3 regions were amplified from genomic DNA by means of the immunoSEQ Assay, a bias-controlled multiplex PCR. Under the source paper's analysis protocol: Nucleated cell counts per sample were estimated from amplification of reference gene primers within the assay. Sequence reads were collapsed and filtered to measure the absolute abundance of every unique TCRbeta CDR3 rearrangement. For each sample, productive Simpson clonality was calculated as the square root of Simpson's diversity index across productive rearrangements. TCRdb holds this immuneACCESS table with in-frame rearrangements only. Some clones are missing; in checked studies, unresolved V genes explain under half, and the rest has no known cause. The V and J calls and the clone size are those of that table, but D and trimming were determined from the DNA. This sample gives 95,000 to 120,000 clones in total; roughly 85% of them show up just once. Together, the top ten hold about 5.5% of the sample.

The material sequenced was peripheral blood. The rearrangement combines TRBV18 with TRBJ2-1; TRBD2 fits 16 bases in the junction. This clonotype originated in a woman aged 55-70 years with COVID-19, enrolled during active disease. In nucleotide form, the sequence is TGTGCCAGCTCACCAGTCGGGACTAGCGGGGGGGCCGCGGATGAGCAGTTCTTC. Its amino acids are CASSPVGTSGGAADEQFF.